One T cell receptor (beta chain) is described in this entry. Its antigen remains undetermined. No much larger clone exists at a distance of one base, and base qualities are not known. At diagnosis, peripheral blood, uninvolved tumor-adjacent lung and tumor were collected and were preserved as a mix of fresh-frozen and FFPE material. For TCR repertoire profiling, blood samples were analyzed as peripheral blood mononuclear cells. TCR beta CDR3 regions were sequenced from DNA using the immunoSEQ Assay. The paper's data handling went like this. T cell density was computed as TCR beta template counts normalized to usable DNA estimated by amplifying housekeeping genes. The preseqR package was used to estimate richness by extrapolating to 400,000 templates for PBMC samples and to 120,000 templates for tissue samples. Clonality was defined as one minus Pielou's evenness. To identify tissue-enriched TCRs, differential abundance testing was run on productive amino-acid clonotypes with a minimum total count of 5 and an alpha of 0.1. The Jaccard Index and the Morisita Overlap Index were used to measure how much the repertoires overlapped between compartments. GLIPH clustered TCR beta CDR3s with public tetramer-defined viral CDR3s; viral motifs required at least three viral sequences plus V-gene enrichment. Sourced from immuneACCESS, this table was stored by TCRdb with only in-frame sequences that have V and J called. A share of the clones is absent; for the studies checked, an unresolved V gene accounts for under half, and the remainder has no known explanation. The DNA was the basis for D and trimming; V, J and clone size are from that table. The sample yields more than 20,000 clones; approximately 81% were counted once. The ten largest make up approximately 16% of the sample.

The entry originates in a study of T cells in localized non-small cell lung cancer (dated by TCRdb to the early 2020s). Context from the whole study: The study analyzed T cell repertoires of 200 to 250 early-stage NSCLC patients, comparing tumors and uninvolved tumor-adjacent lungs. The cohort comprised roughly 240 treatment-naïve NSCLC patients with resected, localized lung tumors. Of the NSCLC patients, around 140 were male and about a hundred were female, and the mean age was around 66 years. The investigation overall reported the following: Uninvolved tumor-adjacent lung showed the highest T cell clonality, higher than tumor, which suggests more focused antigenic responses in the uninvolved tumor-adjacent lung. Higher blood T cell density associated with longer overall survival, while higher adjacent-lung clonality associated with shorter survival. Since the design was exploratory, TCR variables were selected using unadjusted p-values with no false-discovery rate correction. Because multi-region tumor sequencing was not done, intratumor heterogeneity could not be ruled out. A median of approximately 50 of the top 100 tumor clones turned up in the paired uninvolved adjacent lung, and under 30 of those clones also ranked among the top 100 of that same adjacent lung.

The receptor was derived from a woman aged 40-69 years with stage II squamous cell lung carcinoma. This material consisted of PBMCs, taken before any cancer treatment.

The CDR3 protein is CASSSSGSTYEQYF. In nucleotides, the sequence is TGTGCCAGCAGTTCTAGCGGGAGTACCTACGAGCAGTACTTC. The chain couples TRBV27 to TRBJ2-7; a stretch of 10 junction bases matches TRBD2. Counted from cysteine to phenylalanine, this CDR3 has 14 amino acids. Kept here is only the CDR3 DNA, which spans 42 bases and is read in frame from base 1. The CDR1 and CDR2 encoded by the germline V gene (reference sequence) are MNHEY and SMNVEV. Trimming removed 4 bases from V and 2 bases from J; the gene matches leave 2 bases unexplained.